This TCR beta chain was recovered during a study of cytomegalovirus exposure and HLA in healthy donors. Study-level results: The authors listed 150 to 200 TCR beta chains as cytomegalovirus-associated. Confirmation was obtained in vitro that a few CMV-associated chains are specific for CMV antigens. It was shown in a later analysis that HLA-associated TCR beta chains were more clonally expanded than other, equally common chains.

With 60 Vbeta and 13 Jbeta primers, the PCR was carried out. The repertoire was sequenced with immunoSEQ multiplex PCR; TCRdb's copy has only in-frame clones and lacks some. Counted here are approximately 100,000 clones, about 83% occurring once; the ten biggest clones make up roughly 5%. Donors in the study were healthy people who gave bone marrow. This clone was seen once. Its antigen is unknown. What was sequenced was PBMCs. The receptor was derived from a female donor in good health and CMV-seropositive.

The CDR3, as DNA: TGTGCCAGTCACGTGGGAGGGCAGGGATATACGCAGTATTTT. This sequence encodes CASHVGGQGYTQYF. V is TRBV27 and J is TRBJ2-3; 7 nucleotides line up with TRBD2. The CDR3 totals 14 residues. V dropped 9 bases and J dropped 7; count of bases not matched to a gene: 13. Germline CDR1 reads MNHEY; CDR2 reads SMNVEV (reference sequence).